This entry features one TCR beta chain sequence. The CDR3 covers 13 residues. Germline loops: CDR1 SEHNR, CDR2 FQNEAQ (reference sequence). The V end lost 3 bases, the J end lost 5 bases, and 8 bases lay between the germline ends. This sample is drawn from a study of cytomegalovirus exposure and HLA in healthy donors. PCR primers comprised 60 Vbeta and 13 Jbeta primers. The method was immunoSEQ multiplex PCR; TCRdb's version includes in-frame clones alone and lacks a portion of them. The sample carries 130,000 to 150,000 clones, roughly 80% recorded once. The receptor comes from a man in his forties in good health and CMV-seropositive. The J gene is TRBJ1-5, the V gene TRBV7-9; unclear D gene. The sequencing sample was made of PBMCs. The DNA of the CDR3 is TGTGCCAGCAGCTTCTCGGGGTATCAGCCCCAGCATTTT. Its translation is CASSFSGYQPQHF.